The present TCR beta chain was sequenced within a study of blood T cell repertoires in COVID-19. The CDR3 has 15 amino acids. The J segment lost 3 bases and the V segment lost 6 bases, leaving 8 bases of the junction unmatched. The germline V gene has CDR1 SNHLY and CDR2 FYNNEI. As handled by the study authors: The authors estimated nucleated cell counts from reference gene primer amplification. Method: immunoSEQ multiplex PCR; TCRdb's copy keeps in-frame clones and lacks some. D and trimming were read from the DNA, whereas the V and J calls and clone size are those reported in that table. This table holds roughly 250,000 clones, roughly nine tenths found once.

This receptor was identified in a human donor in a cohort exposed to, infected with or recovered from COVID-19 (not recorded which). The donor label of this sample is uncertain. This chain connects TRBV2 to TRBJ2-7; 10 bases agree with TRBD2. The source material was PBMCs or T cells enriched from blood (not recorded which). CDR3 in amino acids: CASSLRLAGVYEQYF. Here the CDR3 DNA reads TGTGCCAGCAGCCTTCGGCTAGCGGGGGTCTACGAGCAGTACTTC.